Below, 10 T cell receptor beta chains from the same sample are listed, as sequenced in a study of Tregs in tolerant kidney transplant recipients. Method: immunoSEQ multiplex PCR; TCRdb's copy keeps in-frame clones and lacks some. The table shows about 64,000 clones, with roughly 98% occurring only once. The sample consisted of Tregs from blood, taken before the transplant. Every receptor here comes from a human donor who received a combined kidney and bone marrow transplant.

This clone is a singleton in its sample. The chain uses TRBV7-9 and TRBJ1-2, with D unclear. This CDR3 contains 11 residues. V was pared by 5 bases and J by 4 bases, with 5 bases between. Germline V gene lookup returns CDR1 SEHNR and CDR2 FQNEAQ (reference sequence). The CDR3 bases are TGTGCCAGCAGCCTAATCTATGGCTACACCTTC. As protein: CASSLIYGYTF.

This chain joins TRBV6-5 and TRBJ2-5; 10 bases are a match to TRBD1. The J segment lost 7 bases and the V segment lost 11 bases, leaving 10 bases of the junction unmatched. From germline, CDR1 is MNHEY and CDR2 SVGAGI. The CDR3 has 13 amino acids. The CDR3 loop is CARDRGTVRTQYF. Here the CDR3 DNA reads TGTGCCCGGGACAGGGGCACTGTGAGGACCCAGTACTTC.

The chain has TRBV21-1 and TRBJ1-3. TRBV21-1 is a pseudogene segment. This CDR3 contains 16 residues. CDR3 sequence reads: CASSNGELLSGNTIYF. The DNA of the CDR3 is TGTGCCAGCAGCAACGGAGAGCTCCTCTCTGGAAACACCATATATTTT.

V gene TRBV25-1 combines with J gene TRBJ2-5, with 9 bases aligning to TRBD1. This CDR3 spans 16 amino acids. Unmatched junction bases numbered 5, after V lost 0 bases and J lost 3 bases. Germline CDR1 MGHDK, CDR2 SYGVNS. The CDR3 nucleotides read TGTGCCAGCAGTGAATACACCGGGACAGGGAAAGAGACCCAGTACTTC. Encoded protein: CASSEYTGTGKETQYF. The full variable domain, with the rest looked up from reference TRBV25-1 and TRBJ2-5, is EADIYQTPRYLVIGTGKKITLECSQTMGHDKMYWYQQDPGMELHLIHYSYGVNSTEKGDLSSESTVSRIRTEHFPLTLESARPSHTSQYLCASSEYTGTGKETQYFGPGTRLLVL.

V and J are TRBV6-5 and TRBJ2-1; 7 nucleotides align to TRBD2. V trimming: 7 bases; J trimming: 9 bases; junction bases outside the gene matches: 9. CDR3 size: 13 residues. Germline V lookup: CDR1 MNHEY, CDR2 SVGAGI. CDR3 sequence (DNA): TGTGCCAGCACCAGGCGGGGGACCGGTGAGCAGTTCTTC. Translation gives CASTRRGTGEQFF.

J is TRBJ2-2 and V is TRBV27; 12 positions agree with TRBD2. Germline loops: CDR1 MNHEY, CDR2 SMNVEV (reference sequence). After removal of 6 bases from V and 6 bases from J, the junction contained 5 bases not matched to a gene. The CDR3 contains 15 residues. In DNA, the CDR3 is TGTGCCAGCAGGTTACTAGCGGGGGGTCCCGGGGAGCTGTTTTTT. Encoded protein: CASRLLAGGPGELFF.

The rearrangement joins TRBV28 to TRBJ1-3, with 8 bases identical to TRBD1. Trimming at V came to 5 bases and at J to 0 bases, leaving 12 bases not matched to a gene. Germline V CDR1 and CDR2: MDHEN, SYDVKM. This CDR3 is 18 amino acids long. The CDR3 bases are TGTGCCAGCAGTGCCTTTTTTCGGGACAGGTACTCTGGAAACACCATATATTTT. It codes for CASSAFFRDRYSGNTIYF.

The chain links TRBV7-2 to TRBJ2-7; possibly TRBD1 for D (6 bases). Trimming pared 3 bases from V and 2 bases from J, leaving 11 bases between. The length of the CDR3 is 14 residues. CDR1 SGHTA and CDR2 FQGNSA come from the germline V gene. CDR3 coding DNA: TGTGCCAGCAGCTTGGGGGCCTTCACCTACGAGCAGTACTTC. Protein sequence: CASSLGAFTYEQYF. Supplemented by reference TRBV7-2 and TRBJ2-7, the full variable domain reads GAGVSQSPSNKVTEKGKDVELRCDPISGHTALYWYRQSLGQGLEFLIYFQGNSAPDKSGLPSDRFSAERTGGSVSTLTIQRTQQEDSAVYLCASSLGAFTYEQYFGPGTRLTVT.

The J gene is TRBJ2-1, the V gene TRBV12-5; D unresolved. Germline V gives CDR1 LGHNT, CDR2 FRNRAP. The CDR3 has 12 residues. V was clipped by 3 bases and J by 4 bases, with 4 bases between them. The CDR3 sequence is CASGFGYNEQFF. DNA for the CDR3: TGTGCTAGTGGTTTCGGGTACAATGAGCAGTTCTTC.

The chain combines TRBV29-1 with TRBJ1-1; TRBD1 is a possible D gene (5 bases). CDR3 length equals 12 residues. Trimming removed 5 bases from V and 2 bases from J, with 9 bases in between. CDR1 and CDR2 from the germline V gene are SQVTM and ANQGSEA. This chain's CDR3 is CSVLDINTEAFF. The DNA for the CDR3 is TGCAGCGTTCTGGACATTAACACTGAAGCTTTCTTT.